The clone carrying this TCR beta chain came up a few times. What it binds is not known. This may be a read error: a much more frequent sequence differs by one nucleotide. These data come from a study of blood T cells in healthy people across ages. At the level of the study: Every two T cells gave about one barcoded beta molecule via template switching.

It was with a sample-barcoded 5' primer and a J-beta primer mix that a second PCR of roughly 7 to 12 cycles was run. A template-switch adaptor that had 12 random nucleotides put a tag on each cDNA molecule. At least 3 million CDR3-containing paired-end reads were obtained per sample. TCRdb passed the 5' RACE reads through MiXCR, listing each CDR3 protein once. The sample has hundreds of thousands of distinct CDR3 sequences, about 30% seen once. Findings and caveats of the study: Relative to aged donors, long-lived donors carried more naive CD4+ cells and displayed higher diversity.

The sequencing input was blood. The TCR comes from a woman of 80 years or more in good health.

The CDR3 DNA reads TGTGCCGGCAGGCACACATCGGACGGTCTTGAGACCCAGTACTTC. Translation: CAGRHTSDGLETQYF. The chain combines TRBV12-3 or TRBV12-4 with TRBJ2-5; D is undetermined. The CDR3 has 15 residues.